This T cell receptor beta chain was sequenced during a study of OX40 agonist ivuxolimab in advanced cancers. The wider study: With ivuxolimab, an agonistic anti-OX40 (CD134) antibody, patients were treated. Patients received ivuxolimab, an intravenous treatment, every 2 weeks at 0.01 to 10 mg/kg. Hepatocellular carcinoma, melanoma, renal cell or head and neck cancer occurred in dose-escalation patients.

Repertoires were generated with immunoSEQ multiplex PCR, while TCRdb's copy carries only in-frame clones and drops some. The table lists 20,000 to 25,000 clones, more than 70% of them singletons. CDR1 is MNHEY and CDR2 is SVGAGI in the germline V gene. V was pared by 6 bases and J by 5 bases, with 13 bases between. The CDR3 runs to 13 residues. This sequence was found in an adult with an advanced solid tumor such as melanoma, head and neck, liver or kidney cancer. The source was CD4+ or CD8+ T cells sorted from blood, collected in a trial of the OX40 agonist ivuxolimab. This rearrangement joins TRBV6-5 to TRBJ1-1, with D unresolved. The CDR3 bases are TGTGCCAGCAGCGCGGACGTGGGGACTGAAGCTTTCTTT. It codes for CASSADVGTEAFF.